This is a list of T cell receptor beta chains from one sample in a study of cytomegalovirus exposure and HLA in healthy donors. Repertoires were generated with immunoSEQ multiplex PCR, while TCRdb's copy carries only in-frame clones and drops some. Among 150,000 to 200,000 clones, more than 60% were seen once, and the ten largest hold roughly 1.4%. What was sequenced was PBMCs. The source is a woman in her 30s in good health and CMV-seropositive. CDR3s include the opening cysteine and the closing phenylalanine or tryptophan. Each record gives: clone size, J gene, D gene, CDR3 length, V gene, CDR3 DNA, CDR3 protein. The D gene is left open where the match is weak. Clone size is stated in some rows and not others, as once, few, many or a class when expanded.

>NA|TRBJ1-5|NA|13|TRBV14
TGTGCCAGCAGCCAAATGCAGGGCCAGCCCCAGCATTTT
CASSQMQGQPQHF
>NA|TRBJ2-3|TRBD2|15|TRBV25-1
TGTGCCAGCAGTGAACGGGGCGCCGGGGGGGATACGCAGTATTTT
CASSERGAGGDTQYF
>NA|TRBJ2-7|NA|13|TRBV5-6
TGTGCCAGCAGCTTGGGGACACCCTACGAGCAGTACTTC
CASSLGTPYEQYF
>NA|TRBJ2-7|TRBD2|16|TRBV5-4
TGTGCCAGCAGCTTGGTAAGGCGGGAGGGGACTTACGAGCAGTACTTC
CASSLVRREGTYEQYF
>NA|TRBJ1-3|NA|14|TRBV4-3
TGCGCCAGCAGCCAAGAGAGCTCTGGAAACACCATATATTTT
CASSQESSGNTIYF
>few|TRBJ2-1|NA|12|TRBV6-1
TGTGCCAGTAGGGACAACAACAATGAGCAGTTCTTC
CASRDNNNEQFF
>few|TRBJ1-2|TRBD1|15|TRBV6-5
TGTGCCAGCAGTTACGGAGGGGGCCGTAACTATGGCTACACCTTC
CASSYGGGRNYGYTF
>NA|TRBJ1-2|NA|11|TRBV16
TGTGCCAGCAGCCAATCTCTAGGCTACACCTTC
CASSQSLGYTF
>NA|TRBJ1-4|TRBD1|15|TRBV28
TGTGCCAGCCAGGGGGAAACAGGGGTCTGGGAAAAACTGTTTTTT
CASQGETGVWEKLFF
>NA|TRBJ2-5|TRBD1|14|TRBV7-3
TGTGCCAGCAGCCCAGGGACAGGGGGAGAGACCCAGTACTTC
CASSPGTGGETQYF
>NA|TRBJ1-5|TRBD1|15|TRBV18
TGTGCCAGCTCATCAGGGGGCGCCGGCAATCAGCCCCAGCATTTT
CASSSGGAGNQPQHF
>NA|TRBJ2-5|NA|13|TRBV6-5
TGTGCCAGCAGAGGACAGACCCAAGAGACCCAGTACTTC
CASRGQTQETQYF
>NA|TRBJ2-3|NA|16|TRBV5-1
TGCGCCAGCATCGGATACGGGACACCTAGCACAGATACGCAGTATTTT
CASIGYGTPSTDTQYF
>NA|TRBJ2-5|TRBD2|13|TRBV10-3
TGTGCCATCAACGGCGGGGGGCGAGAGACCCAGTACTTC
CAINGGGRETQYF
>few|TRBJ1-2|TRBD1|16|TRBV6-5
TGTGCCAGCAGTTACTCGACAGGGGAAATTAACTATGGCTACACCTTC
CASSYSTGEINYGYTF
>NA|TRBJ2-3|NA|12|TRBV5-1
TGCGCCAGCAGCTTGCGGGCAGATACGCAGTATTTT
CASSLRADTQYF